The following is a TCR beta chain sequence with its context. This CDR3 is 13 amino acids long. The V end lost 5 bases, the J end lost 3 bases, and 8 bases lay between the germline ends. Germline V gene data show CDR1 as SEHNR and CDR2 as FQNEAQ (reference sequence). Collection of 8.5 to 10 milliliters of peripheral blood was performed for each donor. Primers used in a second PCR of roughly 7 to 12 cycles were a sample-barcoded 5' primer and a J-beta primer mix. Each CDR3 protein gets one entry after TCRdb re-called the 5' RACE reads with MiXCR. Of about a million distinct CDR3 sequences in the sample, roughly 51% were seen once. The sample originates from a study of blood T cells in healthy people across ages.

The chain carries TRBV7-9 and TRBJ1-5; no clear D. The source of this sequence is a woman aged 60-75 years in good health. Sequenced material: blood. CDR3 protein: CASSREPNQPQHF. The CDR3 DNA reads TGTGCCAGCAGCCGAGAACCCAATCAGCCCCAGCATTTT.